A selection of T cell receptor beta chains follows, all from one sample in a study of OX40 agonist ivuxolimab in advanced cancers. Method: immunoSEQ multiplex PCR; TCRdb's copy keeps in-frame clones and lacks some. The table lists tens of thousands of clones, roughly 85% of them singletons. Sequenced here: CD4+ or CD8+ T cells sorted from blood, sampled in a trial of the OX40 agonist ivuxolimab. All receptors derive from an adult with an advanced solid tumor such as melanoma, head and neck, liver or kidney cancer. The conserved cysteine and the conserved F or W are not part of the CDR3 here. Fields, in order: CDR3 protein, D gene, J gene, V gene. The D gene is left open where the match is weak.

cdr3_aa: ASSSHDDAGQPQH; d_call: NA; j_call: TRBJ1-5; v_call: TRBV6-5
cdr3_aa: ASSSAVVNGTYTDTQY; d_call: NA; j_call: TRBJ2-3; v_call: TRBV7-9
cdr3_aa: ASSQGLTGSSYEQY; d_call: NA; j_call: TRBJ2-7; v_call: TRBV18
cdr3_aa: ASSKTTGGAQETQY; d_call: TRBD1; j_call: TRBJ2-5; v_call: TRBV2
cdr3_aa: ASSIGGQGYEQY; d_call: TRBD1; j_call: TRBJ2-7; v_call: TRBV19
cdr3_aa: ASSPGLGLAGGSYNEQF; d_call: TRBD2; j_call: TRBJ2-1; v_call: TRBV27
cdr3_aa: ASSTPYVGIPDYGYT; d_call: NA; j_call: TRBJ1-2; v_call: TRBV19
cdr3_aa: ASSRGQSYNEQF; d_call: NA; j_call: TRBJ2-1; v_call: TRBV11-2
cdr3_aa: ASSTLRKRGDGYT; d_call: NA; j_call: TRBJ1-2; v_call: TRBV5-5
cdr3_aa: ASSLGGRLYNEQF; d_call: NA; j_call: TRBJ2-1; v_call: TRBV7-2
cdr3_aa: ASSEQGAVNQPQH; d_call: TRBD1; j_call: TRBJ1-5; v_call: TRBV6-1
cdr3_aa: SVDAGGVNKAF; d_call: TRBD1; j_call: TRBJ1-1; v_call: TRBV29-1
cdr3_aa: ASSQTMTDSYEQY; d_call: NA; j_call: TRBJ2-7; v_call: TRBV4-3
cdr3_aa: ASSLVRAFESYT; d_call: NA; j_call: TRBJ1-2; v_call: TRBV5-6
cdr3_aa: ASSLAFGETQY; d_call: NA; j_call: TRBJ2-5; v_call: TRBV7-2
cdr3_aa: ASSRDSNNSPLH; d_call: TRBD1; j_call: TRBJ1-6; v_call: TRBV7-9
cdr3_aa: ASSLSRTEAF; d_call: NA; j_call: TRBJ1-1; v_call: TRBV5-4
cdr3_aa: ASSLSPPAATNEKLF; d_call: NA; j_call: TRBJ1-4; v_call: TRBV27
cdr3_aa: SVHGDTEAF; d_call: NA; j_call: TRBJ1-1; v_call: TRBV29-1
cdr3_aa: ASGPTGVMYTEAF; d_call: TRBD1; j_call: TRBJ1-1; v_call: TRBV6-5
cdr3_aa: ASSFTYEQY; d_call: NA; j_call: TRBJ2-7; v_call: TRBV7-2
cdr3_aa: ASKRGTGGLTEAF; d_call: TRBD1; j_call: TRBJ1-1; v_call: TRBV7-9
cdr3_aa: ASSPQGQAPEKLF; d_call: TRBD1; j_call: TRBJ1-4; v_call: TRBV18
cdr3_aa: ASTEQGILGYT; d_call: NA; j_call: TRBJ1-2; v_call: TRBV11-2
cdr3_aa: ASSLDGRRRGSQSEQY; d_call: TRBD2; j_call: TRBJ2-7; v_call: TRBV7-2
cdr3_aa: ASSGAGVPNTGELF; d_call: TRBD2; j_call: TRBJ2-2; v_call: TRBV2
cdr3_aa: ASSFGQTVEKLF; d_call: NA; j_call: TRBJ1-4; v_call: TRBV7-6
cdr3_aa: ASSGERGGTDTQY; d_call: TRBD2; j_call: TRBJ2-3; v_call: TRBV2
cdr3_aa: ASRPGPSSYEQY; d_call: NA; j_call: TRBJ2-7; v_call: TRBV25-1
cdr3_aa: ASSVVTSEDNEQF; d_call: TRBD2; j_call: TRBJ2-1; v_call: TRBV9
cdr3_aa: ASSLAEQYNEQF; d_call: NA; j_call: TRBJ2-1; v_call: TRBV7-9
cdr3_aa: ASTRSVGWAF; d_call: NA; j_call: TRBJ1-1; v_call: TRBV7-2
cdr3_aa: ASSESLEGITGYT; d_call: NA; j_call: TRBJ1-2; v_call: TRBV25-1
cdr3_aa: ASSLPGGTYHNQPQH; d_call: NA; j_call: TRBJ1-5; v_call: TRBV7-2
cdr3_aa: ASSLEGPRLGYT; d_call: NA; j_call: TRBJ1-2; v_call: TRBV7-2
cdr3_aa: ASSLKGQGYGYT; d_call: TRBD1; j_call: TRBJ1-2; v_call: TRBV27
cdr3_aa: ASSRADRNNEQF; d_call: TRBD1; j_call: TRBJ2-1; v_call: TRBV5-1
cdr3_aa: ASSLWDGDTGELF; d_call: NA; j_call: TRBJ2-2; v_call: TRBV11-2
cdr3_aa: AWSVGSNTEAF; d_call: NA; j_call: TRBJ1-1; v_call: TRBV30
cdr3_aa: ASSYGQTNSPLH; d_call: NA; j_call: TRBJ1-6; v_call: TRBV7-9
cdr3_aa: ASSFGQGARYGYT; d_call: TRBD1; j_call: TRBJ1-2; v_call: TRBV7-2
cdr3_aa: ASSFNPVLGTGELF; d_call: NA; j_call: TRBJ2-2; v_call: TRBV5-1
cdr3_aa: AGSYGNTGELF; d_call: NA; j_call: TRBJ2-2; v_call: TRBV6-5
cdr3_aa: ASSPQTFSYEQY; d_call: NA; j_call: TRBJ2-7; v_call: TRBV9
cdr3_aa: ASSPPGFEQY; d_call: NA; j_call: TRBJ2-7; v_call: TRBV18
cdr3_aa: ASSLPIGDYGYT; d_call: NA; j_call: TRBJ1-2; v_call: TRBV7-2
cdr3_aa: ASSDVQGLGEKLF; d_call: TRBD1; j_call: TRBJ1-4; v_call: TRBV6-1
cdr3_aa: ASSVSRGGETQY; d_call: NA; j_call: TRBJ2-5; v_call: TRBV6-1
cdr3_aa: ASNTRGRVGYGYT; d_call: NA; j_call: TRBJ1-2; v_call: TRBV7-2
cdr3_aa: ASSLMGTGANVLT; d_call: NA; j_call: TRBJ2-6; v_call: TRBV28
cdr3_aa: ASSLGGYNEQF; d_call: NA; j_call: TRBJ2-1; v_call: TRBV11-3
cdr3_aa: ASSDMTGGTEAF; d_call: TRBD1; j_call: TRBJ1-1; v_call: TRBV9
cdr3_aa: ASRGYNSYEQY; d_call: NA; j_call: TRBJ2-7; v_call: TRBV27
cdr3_aa: ASSSTGTNYGYT; d_call: NA; j_call: TRBJ1-2; v_call: TRBV5-1
cdr3_aa: ASTPRDRRWPQH; d_call: NA; j_call: TRBJ1-5; v_call: TRBV9
cdr3_aa: ASSGAYGYT; d_call: NA; j_call: TRBJ1-2; v_call: TRBV6-6
cdr3_aa: ASKLSGGDGYT; d_call: TRBD1; j_call: TRBJ1-2; v_call: TRBV27
cdr3_aa: ASSSTGYWETQY; d_call: NA; j_call: TRBJ2-5; v_call: TRBV19
cdr3_aa: ASSLWGASTDTQY; d_call: NA; j_call: TRBJ2-3; v_call: TRBV7-8
cdr3_aa: ASSVSPSQNSPLH; d_call: NA; j_call: TRBJ1-6; v_call: TRBV5-1